This is a list of T cell receptor beta chains from one sample in a study of blood T cell repertoires in COVID-19. Repertoires were generated with immunoSEQ multiplex PCR, while TCRdb's copy carries only in-frame clones and drops some. The table has about 100,000 clones, 80% to 90% seen once. The specimen was peripheral blood. These TCRs come from a man in his sixties with acute or convalescent COVID-19. The conserved cysteine and the conserved F or W are not part of the CDR3 here. Each record gives: V gene, CDR3 protein.

>TRBV9
ASSVDGTELLGQF
>TRBV5-6
ASSLGRRDIQY
>TRBV11-3
ASSLAGQRADTQY
>TRBV7-9
ASSMGLTEAF
>TRBV5-1
ASSLARTGPETQY
>TRBV6-1
ASSDKGNYGYT
>TRBV30
AWNLRTEQY
>TRBV30
AWSVLAGAGTGELF
>TRBV6-5
ASQGAKNEKLF
>TRBV2
ASTGGDWAGNTIY
>TRBV19
ASRDSGSNYGYT
>TRBV9
ASSANRGTGNTIY
>TRBV10-3
AISDGGASNTGELF
>TRBV30
ASGYPGGAETQY
>TRBV2
ASSEVRDSPLH
>TRBV30
AYEDRGKHNSPLH
>TRBV28
ASSLAVPGELF
>TRBV24-1
ATSDSRLAAHNEQF